These T cell receptor beta chains were read from a single sample in a study of tumor and adjacent non-tumor tissue in lung cancer. Each CDR3 protein gets one entry after TCRdb re-called the multiplex PCR reads with MiXCR. Seen here are some 47,000 distinct CDR3 sequences, roughly two thirds observed once, and the top ten hold roughly 19%. The material sequenced was distant non-tumor lung tissue. The receptors were gathered from a woman in her forties with non-small cell lung cancer. Both conserved end residues are part of each CDR3. D genes are given only for firm matches. Clone size is given for some rows only: seen once, a few or many times, or a class if the clone is expanded.

NA	NA	TRBV6-2/TRBV6-3	TRBJ1-2	TGTGCCAACAGTTACGGGACGAATAACTATGGCTACACCTTC	CANSYGTNNYGYTF
NA	NA	TRBV7-9	TRBJ1-4	TGTGCCAGCAGCTCTACTACCTTGGACAGTTCTGAAAAACTGTTTTTT	CASSSTTLDSSEKLFF
NA	NA	TRBV15	TRBJ2-1	TGTGCCACCAGCAGAGATTGGAGGGATTCCTACAATGAGCAGTTCTTC	CATSRDWRDSYNEQFF
TRBD1	NA	TRBV20-1	TRBJ1-1	TGCAATGTCGGACAGGGTAACACTGAAGCTTTCTTT	CNVGQGNTEAFF
NA	many	TRBV5-6	TRBJ1-5	TGTGCCAGCAGCTTGCAACTGGGGACCCAGCATTTT	CASSLQLGTQHF
NA	NA	TRBV4-1	TRBJ2-5	TGCGCCAGCAGCCAAGACCAGGACAAGGGGATGCAAGAGACCCAGTACTTC	CASSQDQDKGMQETQYF
TRBD2	many	TRBV5-4	TRBJ2-1	TGTGCCAGCAGCTTAACTAGCGGGGACAATGAGCAGTTCTTC	CASSLTSGDNEQFF
NA	NA	TRBV9	TRBJ2-5	TGTGCCAGCAGCTCCCCGGAAGGACAACAAGAGACCCAGTACTTC	CASSSPEGQQETQYF
NA	once	TRBV6-6	TRBJ1-1	TGTGCCAGCAGTTACGGTGCGGGGCGGGGAGGCACTGAAGCTTTCTTT	CASSYGAGRGGTEAFF
NA	NA	TRBV20-1	TRBJ2-3	TGCAGTGCTAGAGCCCCACTAGGATGGGGCAGCACAGATACGCAGTATTTT	CSARAPLGWGSTDTQYF
TRBD1	NA	TRBV6-6	TRBJ2-7	TGTACCAGCAGTAGTACAGGGGGCGCCGAGCAGTACTTC	CTSSSTGGAEQYF
NA	NA	TRBV11-2	TRBJ2-7	TGTGCCAGCAGCTTAGAATTACAGGGTTCTCGCGGGCAGCACTTC	CASSLELQGSRGQHF
NA	NA	TRBV2	TRBJ1-1	TGTGCCAGCAGGCGTAAAGGGGGATTAGGGGCTTTCTTT	CASRRKGGLGAFF
NA	NA	TRBV5-6	TRBJ2-1	TGTGCCAGCAGGCTATCCAACACGAGCTCCTACAATGAGCAGTTCTTC	CASRLSNTSSYNEQFF
NA	NA	TRBV11-2	TRBJ2-3	TGTGCCAGCAGCTCGATGGTGATACACCCAGATACGCAGTATTTT	CASSSMVIHPDTQYF